The 30 T cell receptor beta chains in this list originate from one sample, sequenced in a study of high-grade serous ovarian cancer treatment subgroups. Tumor samples were obtained before definitive surgery or chemotherapy. TCRdb's copy holds only in-frame clones and misses some; the assay was immunoSEQ multiplex PCR. This table has some 15,000 clones, roughly nine tenths appearing once. The sequencing input was tumor tissue. The receptors stem from a human donor with high-grade serous ovarian cancer.

This clone was counted a few times. The chain recombines TRBV6-5 with TRBJ2-7; TRBD2 aligns across 8 bases. The CDR3 extends over 16 amino acids. Germline V gene sequence: CDR1 MNHEY, CDR2 SVGAGI. V trimming: 0 bases; J trimming: 0 bases; junction bases outside the gene matches: 4. Here the CDR3 DNA reads TGTGCCAGCAGTTACTCGCAGCGGGGGCTCTCCTACGAGCAGTACTTC. Translated: CASSYSQRGLSYEQYF.

The sample holds a few counts of this clone. The V call is TRBV30, the J call TRBJ1-2, with TRBD1 as a possible D gene (5 bases). The CDR3 totals 12 residues. The germline V and J ends were trimmed by 2 bases and 8 bases, with 12 bases remaining between them. Germline values: CDR1 GTSNPN, CDR2 SVGIG (reference sequence). The CDR3 reads CAWSSPGRGYTF. The CDR3 DNA reads TGTGCCTGGAGTTCCCCAGGGAGGGGCTACACCTTC.

This chain uses TRBV30 with TRBJ2-7; 9 bases are shared with TRBD1. Unmatched junction bases numbered 14, after V lost 4 bases and J lost 7 bases. Germline values: CDR1 GTSNPN, CDR2 SVGIG (reference sequence). This CDR3 has 15 amino acids. Written as DNA, the CDR3 is TGTGCCTGGACCAGGACAGGGGCTATCTTGGGAGAGCAGTACTTC. Translating it yields CAWTRTGAILGEQYF.

V and J are TRBV18 and TRBJ1-3; tentative D call: TRBD1 (5 bases). Deletions cut 6 bases from V and 0 bases from J, with 9 bases between. CDR3 size: 14 residues. Germline lookup yields CDR1 KGHSH and CDR2 LQKENI. The CDR3 region is CASSLQDSGNTIYF. The DNA for the CDR3 is TGTGCCAGCTCCCTACAGGACTCTGGAAACACCATATATTTT.

The chain uses TRBV9 and TRBJ2-5; D may be TRBD1 (5 bases). This CDR3 spans 16 amino acids. Germline CDR1 and CDR2: SGDLS and YYNGEE. Trimming removed 4 bases from V and 1 base from J, with 17 bases in between. CDR3 DNA sequence: TGTGCCAGCAGCCCGTGGGGCAGTGTGGGCCAAGAGACCCAGTACTTC. Translated, it gives CASSPWGSVGQETQYF.

This clone was observed a few times. This chain links TRBV6-4 with TRBJ2-1, with D possibly matching TRBD2 (5 bases). Germline V CDR1 and CDR2: MRHNA, SNTAGT. V lost 5 bases and J lost 7, with 9 bases in between. The length of the CDR3 is 12 residues. In DNA, the CDR3 is TGTGCCAGCAGTCCCACGGGGAATGAGCAGTTCTTC. Translated, it gives CASSPTGNEQFF.

The chain is built from TRBV9 and TRBJ2-2; TRBD2 is a possible D gene (5 bases). The ends were cut back, 3 bases at V and 2 bases at J, with 20 bases in the middle. CDR1 and CDR2 (germline): SGDLS, YYNGEE. The CDR3 is 18 residues long. The CDR3 sequence: CASSGKNPSGLNTGELFF. The CDR3 DNA is TGTGCCAGCAGCGGAAAAAATCCGTCGGGGTTAAACACCGGGGAGCTGTTTTTT.

This clone was detected once. The V call is TRBV21-1, the J call TRBJ2-7; TRBD1 is taken as the D call from the table, unchecked against the DNA. TRBV21-1 is recorded as a pseudogene. The CDR3 runs 16 residues. CDR3 sequence reads: CASSWEDRVGTYEQYF. As DNA, the CDR3 is TGTGCCAGCAGCTGGGAGGACAGGGTCGGGACCTACGAGCAGTACTTC.

J is TRBJ2-2 and V is TRBV19; 11 nucleotides align to TRBD2. Germline V gives CDR1 LNHDA, CDR2 SQIVND (reference sequence). This CDR3 is built from 19 residues. V lost 0 bases and J lost 3; bases outside the gene matches: 9. The CDR3 DNA is TGTGCCAGTAGTATAGATCTAGCGGGGGGATCCAAATACACCGGGGAGCTGTTTTTT. Its translation is CASSIDLAGGSKYTGELFF.

V gene TRBV19 combines with J gene TRBJ2-3; 7 positions match TRBD1. V gave up 5 bases and J gave up 6 bases; unmatched junction bases: 11. The germline gives CDR1 LNHDA, CDR2 SQIVND (reference sequence). CDR3 length: 15 residues. The CDR3 protein is CASSLDRVRADTQYF. CDR3 nucleotides: TGTGCCAGTAGTCTCGACAGGGTGAGGGCGGATACGCAGTATTTT.

Concerning this clone itself: Relative to the germline gene, one junction end is altered; a read error may explain this. The chain employs TRBV7-7 and TRBJ2-5, with D uncertain. This CDR3 is built from 13 residues. Germline V gene sequence: CDR1 SSHAT, CDR2 FNYEAQ (reference sequence). CDR3 bases: TGTGCTAGCAGCTTAGATTCTGGGGAGACCCAGTACTTC. Encoded protein: CASSLDSGETQYF.

DNA of the CDR3: TGTGCCAGCAGCCTAAAGGTTGGGGGGGCCTTAGATACGCAGTATTTT. Protein sequence: CASSLKVGGALDTQYF. The chain recombines TRBV9 with TRBJ2-3, with D tentatively TRBD2 (7 bases). V was clipped by 4 bases and J by 5 bases, with 20 bases between them. Looked up from germline, CDR1 is SGDLS and CDR2 is YYNGEE. The CDR3 totals 16 residues. The variable domain in full, completed from reference TRBV9 and TRBJ2-3, reads DSGVTQTPKHLITATGQRVTLRCSPRSGDLSVYWYQQSLDQGLQFLIQYYNGEERAKGNILERFSAQQFPDLHSELNLSSLELGDSALYFCASSLKVGGALDTQYFGPGTRLTVL.

The chain recombines TRBV5-4 with TRBJ2-7, with no clear D. The CDR3 contains 13 residues. Deletions cut 0 bases from V and 6 bases from J, with 10 bases between. CDR1 is SGHNT, CDR2 YYREEE, per germline (reference sequence). CDR3 protein: CASSLEPGSEQYF. As DNA, the CDR3 is TGTGCCAGCAGCTTGGAGCCAGGAAGCGAGCAGTACTTC.

The V and J genes are TRBV9 and TRBJ2-5, with 8 bases identical to TRBD2. In germline, CDR1 is SGDLS, CDR2 YYNGEE. The V gene end was trimmed by 3 bases and the J gene end by 7 bases; junction bases not matched to a gene: 8. CDR3 size: 14 residues. DNA of the CDR3: TGTGCCAGCAGCGGCGGACTAGCCGGAGGGACCCAGTACTTC. This codes for CASSGGLAGGTQYF.

The J gene is TRBJ2-7, the V gene TRBV6-5, with 9 bases lining up with TRBD1. Germline assignment: CDR1 MNHEY and CDR2 SVGAGI. V dropped 4 bases and J dropped 3; count of bases not matched to a gene: 4. CDR3 size: 14 residues. Written as DNA, the CDR3 is TGTGCCAGCAGTTCCGGGACAGGGAACTACGAGCAGTACTTC. It specifies CASSSGTGNYEQYF.

The rearrangement joins TRBV7-2 to TRBJ2-5, with 8 positions matching TRBD2. J gave up 4 bases and V 1 base, and 11 bases lay outside the gene matches. This CDR3 is 17 amino acids long. Germline loops: CDR1 SGHTA, CDR2 FQGNSA. This chain's CDR3 is CASSLVAGGAGSETQYF. CDR3 sequence (DNA): TGTGCCAGCAGCTTAGTGGCCGGGGGGGCCGGGTCAGAGACCCAGTACTTC.

The rearrangement links TRBV30 to TRBJ1-6, with 8 bases lining up with TRBD1. The CDR3 extends over 14 amino acids. The junction had 5 bases not matched to a gene; V was cut back by 2 bases and J by 8 bases. Germline V gene lookup returns CDR1 GTSNPN and CDR2 SVGIG (reference sequence). DNA for the CDR3: TGTGCCTGGAGTCAGACAGGGGAATATTCACCCCTCCACTTT. Protein: CAWSQTGEYSPLHF.

The V call is TRBV4-1, the J call TRBJ2-3; D might be TRBD2 (6 bases). The CDR3 is 15 residues long. Trimming removed 4 bases at V and 6 bases at J, with 17 bases between. CDR1 is MGHRA, CDR2 YSYEKL, per germline. The CDR3 region is CASSRLGEVKDTQYF. The CDR3 DNA sequence: TGCGCCAGCAGCCGATTGGGGGAGGTCAAGGATACGCAGTATTTT.

CDR3 loop: CASSITSGELFF. DNA for the CDR3: TGTGCCAGCAGCATCACTAGCGGGGAGCTGTTTTTT. The chain uses TRBV7-3 and TRBJ2-2, with TRBD2 as a possible D gene (5 bases). The CDR3 is 12 amino acids. V gave up 5 bases and J gave up 7 bases, with 8 bases separating them. Germline V gene sequence: CDR1 SGHTA, CDR2 FQGTGA. Combining the CDR3 with reference TRBV7-3 and TRBJ2-2 gives the whole variable domain GAGVSQTPSNKVTEKGKYVELRCDPISGHTALYWYRQSLGQGPEFLIYFQGTGAADDSGLPNDRFFAVRPEGSVSTLKIQRTERGDSAVYLCASSITSGELFFGEGSRLTVL.

The gene calls are TRBV15 and TRBJ1-1; D remains unclear. CDR3 length: 15 residues. Per germline, CDR1 LNHNV and CDR2 YYDKDF (reference sequence). V was cut by 1 base and J by 0 bases, with 9 bases left in between. The CDR3 region has the DNA TGTGCCACCAGCAGAGGTACCTCCATGAACACTGAAGCTTTCTTT. Translating it yields CATSRGTSMNTEAFF.

Here the CDR3 DNA reads TGCGCCAGCAGCTTGACAGGGGTGTACGAGCAGTACTTC. Translated, it gives CASSLTGVYEQYF. The chain recombines TRBV5-1 with TRBJ2-7; 7 bases are a match to TRBD1. This CDR3 region has 13 residues. The V gene's germline CDR1 is SGHRS and CDR2 YFSETQ. Losses at the gene ends were 1 base for V and 4 bases for J; bases not matched to a gene: 2.

The J gene is TRBJ1-2, the V gene TRBV28, with D tentatively TRBD1 (6 bases). CDR3 length: 15 amino acids. Germline-derived CDR1 and CDR2 are MDHEN and SYDVKM. V was trimmed by 6 bases and J by 1 base, leaving 15 bases between them. The CDR3 nucleotides read TGTGCCAGCAGCCCCGGGACATTCTTTAACTATGGCTACACCTTC. Protein product: CASSPGTFFNYGYTF.

This clone was observed a handful of times. V is TRBV4-1 and J is TRBJ2-1, with 10 bases identical to TRBD1. This CDR3 contains 16 residues. Germline loops: CDR1 MGHRA, CDR2 YSYEKL. V lost 1 base and J lost 7; bases outside the gene matches: 7. For the CDR3, the DNA is TGCGCCAGCAGCCAAGCCCCGGGACAGGGGCAGAATGAGCAGTTCTTC. This gives the protein CASSQAPGQGQNEQFF.

The chain couples TRBV7-5 to TRBJ2-7; the table's D call, TRBD1, was not checked against the DNA. TRBV7-5 is termed a pseudogene. The CDR3 runs 17 residues. The CDR3 loop reads CARSSPPVRGHFYEQYF. For the CDR3, the DNA is TGTGCCAGAAGCTCCCCCCCCGTGAGAGGACACTTCTACGAGCAGTACTTC.

To note about this clone: This CDR3 is also generated by other DNA sequences in the sample. The chain has TRBV6-5 and TRBJ2-7; D remains ambiguous. The germline V and J ends were trimmed by 0 bases and 0 bases, with 12 bases remaining between them. CDR1 MNHEY and CDR2 SVGAGI come from the germline V gene. CDR3 length: 16 residues. Here the CDR3 reads CASSYSTLGSSYEQYF. CDR3 DNA: TGTGCCAGCAGTTACTCGACTCTGGGCTCCTCCTACGAGCAGTACTTC.

J is TRBJ1-4 and V is TRBV10-1, with 9 bases that match TRBD1. This CDR3 is 17 amino acids long. The germline V gene has CDR1 WNHNN and CDR2 SYGVQD (reference sequence). The trim removed 6 bases at V and 8 bases at J, leaving 16 bases unmatched. CDR3 nucleotides: TGCGCCAGCAGCGCCATCCCGGGACAGGGTCTCGGAGAAAAACTGTTTTTT. Residues: CASSAIPGQGLGEKLFF.

In this sample, this clone turned up a few times. The chain is built from TRBV5-1 and TRBJ2-1, with D tentatively TRBD1 or TRBD2 (7 bases each). The ends were cut back, 5 bases at V and 6 bases at J, with 18 bases in the middle. This CDR3 is built from 15 residues. Germline V gene sequence: CDR1 SGHRS, CDR2 YFSETQ. This CDR3 is CASRGRGTAGNEQFF. The CDR3 DNA reads as TGCGCCAGCAGGGGGAGGGGGACAGCGGGCAATGAGCAGTTCTTC.

This clone has a single count. The chain carries TRBV5-6 and TRBJ2-7; 9 bases match TRBD1. Germline V CDR1 and CDR2: SGHDT, YYEEEE. This CDR3 contains 13 residues. J was trimmed by 3 bases and V by 5 bases; bases with no gene match: 3. Here the CDR3 reads CASRPGQGYEQYF. The CDR3 DNA follows: TGTGCCAGCAGACCGGGACAGGGCTACGAGCAGTACTTC.

V gene TRBV18 combines with J gene TRBJ2-2, with 10 bases matching TRBD1. After removal of 5 bases from V and 2 bases from J, the junction contained 8 bases not matched to a gene. There are 17 residues in the CDR3. Germline V CDR1 and CDR2: KGHSH, LQKENI. The CDR3 nucleotides read TGTGCCAGCTCAAGCAGTTGGGACAGGGGCAACACCGGGGAGCTGTTTTTT. Amino acid sequence: CASSSSWDRGNTGELFF.

This clone was observed a single time. The CDR3: CASSWGALTSYEQYF. The CDR3 DNA sequence: TGCGCCAGCAGCTGGGGAGCCCTGACTTCCTACGAGCAGTACTTC. The J gene is TRBJ2-7, the V gene TRBV5-1; a possible D gene is TRBD2 (5 bases). The germline gives CDR1 SGHRS, CDR2 YFSETQ. Trimming stripped 3 bases from V and 1 base from J, with 14 bases between. The CDR3 totals 15 residues.